Listed below are T cell receptor beta chains from one sample, sequenced in a study of shared clonotypes between healthy human individuals. Sequencing was performed with immunoSEQ multiplex PCR; in TCRdb, only in-frame clones are kept and a portion is missing. Among a few hundred thousand clones listed, around 72% were seen once. The source material was memory CD4+ T cells sorted from blood. Receptor source: a man aged 30 to 45 in good health. Both conserved end residues are part of each CDR3. The D gene is left open where the match is weak. Rows may omit the clone size; those that give it use once, few, many or a size class.

j_call | d_call | v_call | clone_size | cdr3_aa | cdr3_nt
TRBJ2-7 | NA | TRBV14 | NA | CASSQDGQGLYEQYF | TGTGCCAGCAGCCAAGATGGCCAGGGTCTCTACGAGCAGTACTTC
TRBJ2-5 | NA | TRBV5-1 | once | CASSSRIRSGGQETQYF | TGCGCCAGCAGCTCCCGGATCCGGTCAGGGGGGCAAGAGACCCAGTACTTC
TRBJ1-5 | NA | TRBV10-2 | NA | CASSEEPNQPQHF | TGCGCCAGCAGTGAGGAGCCAAATCAGCCCCAGCATTTT
TRBJ2-1 | TRBD2 | TRBV7-9 | NA | CASSFSSSAGDEQFF | TGTGCCAGCAGCTTTAGTTCGTCAGCGGGAGATGAGCAGTTCTTC
TRBJ2-1 | TRBD2 | TRBV11-2 | NA | CASSFGLAFNNEQFF | TGTGCCAGCAGCTTCGGACTAGCGTTTAACAATGAGCAGTTCTTC
TRBJ1-1 | TRBD1 | TRBV10-3 | NA | CAIRGQGNTEAFF | TGTGCCATCAGGGGACAGGGGAACACTGAAGCTTTCTTT
TRBJ1-5 | NA | TRBV6-1 | NA | CASSSRSGRTSPQHF | TGTGCCAGCAGTTCCCGATCTGGACGGACAAGTCCCCAGCATTTT
TRBJ1-3 | NA | TRBV15 | NA | CATSRDRNTIYF | TGTGCCACCAGCAGAGACAGAAACACCATATATTTT
TRBJ2-5 | TRBD2 | TRBV13 | NA | CASSLASPLAGETQYF | TGTGCCAGCAGCTTAGCCTCCCCGCTAGCGGGAGAGACCCAGTACTTC
TRBJ1-3 | NA | TRBV27 | few | CASRTISGNTIYF | TGTGCCAGCAGAACGATCTCTGGAAACACCATATATTTT
TRBJ1-1 | TRBD1 | TRBV5-1 | NA | CASSLHGQGNTEAFF | TGCGCCAGCAGCCTACACGGACAGGGGAACACTGAAGCTTTCTTT
TRBJ2-7 | NA | TRBV28 | NA | CASSSLLTIKQYF | TGTGCCAGCAGTTCACTTCTGACTATCAAGCAGTACTTC
TRBJ1-4 | TRBD1 | TRBV11-2 | NA | CASSLAGQRKKKLFF | TGTGCCAGCAGCTTAGCGGGACAGCGCAAGAAAAAACTGTTTTTT
TRBJ2-7 | TRBD2 | TRBV6-5 | few | CASSYSGLAGTYEQYF | TGTGCCAGCAGTTACTCAGGACTAGCGGGGACCTACGAGCAGTACTTC
TRBJ2-5 | NA | TRBV5-1 | NA | CASSLGQNQETQYF | TGCGCCAGCAGCTTAGGACAGAACCAAGAGACCCAGTACTTC
TRBJ1-2 | TRBD1 | TRBV6-6 | NA | CASRTTGGGYTF | TGTGCCAGCAGGACCACAGGGGGTGGCTACACCTTC
TRBJ2-1 | TRBD1 | TRBV7-3 | NA | CASSSQWDSEQFF | TGTGCCAGCAGTTCACAGTGGGACAGCGAGCAGTTCTTC
TRBJ2-7 | NA | TRBV9 | NA | CASSPGAGFYEQYF | TGTGCCAGCAGCCCTGGGGCAGGGTTCTACGAGCAGTACTTC